This T cell receptor beta chain emerged from a study of cytomegalovirus exposure and HLA in healthy donors. V dropped 4 bases and J dropped 6 bases, with 17 bases sitting between them. Germline CDR1 is SGHNT and CDR2 is YYREEE (reference sequence). The CDR3 covers 15 residues. The PCR employed 60 Vbeta primers together with 13 Jbeta primers. TCRdb's table, derived via immunoSEQ multiplex PCR, lists solely in-frame clones and lacks some. The sample holds 80,000 to 100,000 clones, around 83% seen once. The rearrangement links TRBV5-4 to TRBJ2-1; unclear D gene. The sequenced sample was PBMCs. This clonotype was obtained from a female donor in good health and CMV-seropositive. DNA of the CDR3: TGTGCCAGCAGCCGGCCGGAGAGACGATTCAATGAGCAGTTCTTC. Amino acids: CASSRPERRFNEQFF.